This T cell receptor beta chain was identified during a study of blood T cell repertoires in COVID-19. In the study overall: Samples of COVID-19 (acute and convalescent) were obtained from the United States, Italy and Spain.

In the study's own analysis: The assay estimated nucleated cells by amplifying reference gene primers. TCRdb's table, derived via immunoSEQ multiplex PCR, lists solely in-frame clones and lacks some. V and J calls and clone size follow that table, whereas D and trimming were derived from the DNA. This sample carries about 500,000 clones, around 87% of them seen once, and the ten largest clones take 0.7%. Germline CDR1 MDHEN, CDR2 SYDVKM. The CDR3 sequence is 15 residues long. J gave up 5 bases and V 8 bases, and 9 bases lay outside the gene matches. Cohort assignment relied on participant-reported clinical history.

The specimen was PBMCs or T cells enriched from blood (not recorded which). This clonotype was sampled from a woman under 30 who had recovered from COVID-19. The chain couples TRBV28 to TRBJ1-1, with 12 bases that match TRBD1. This CDR3 is CASRDRGRLVTEAFF. The CDR3 DNA reads TGTGCCAGCCGGGACAGGGGGCGTTTAGTTACTGAAGCTTTCTTT.